Following are 24 T cell receptor beta chains from one sample sequenced in a study of identical twins. TCRdb used MiXCR to reprocess the 5' RACE reads, holding one entry per CDR3 protein. The top ten hold approximately 0.29% of the sample, which has more than 1.5 million distinct CDR3 sequences, around a third seen once. The material sequenced was cord blood. These receptors were obtained from a newborn girl in good health.

The chain recombines TRBV20-1 with TRBJ2-7, with D tentatively TRBD2 (6 bases). The germline CDR1 and CDR2 sequences are DFQATT and SNEGSKA (reference sequence). The CDR3 is made up of 15 amino acids. Trimming took off 6 bases at V and 7 bases at J, with 25 bases between the two ends. The CDR3 reads CSARTTSRSYHEQYF. The CDR3 DNA follows: TGCAGTGCCCGGACTACCTCCCGGTCCTACCATGAGCAGTACTTC.

This chain joins TRBV20-1 and TRBJ2-7; unclear D gene. Trimming shortened V by 5 bases and J by 2 bases, and 7 bases separated the two germline ends. The CDR3 is 11 residues long. Germline V gene data show CDR1 as DFQATT and CDR2 as SNEGSKA (reference sequence). Here the CDR3 DNA reads TGCAGTGCTGTCCCCCCCTACGAGCAGTACTTC. Encoded protein: CSAVPPYEQYF.

This chain connects TRBV10-3 to TRBJ2-3; TRBD2 agrees at 7 bases. CDR3 size: 16 residues. Germline trimming cut 2 bases from V and 7 bases from J; bases unmatched to any gene: 12. Germline CDR1 ENHRY, CDR2 SYGVKD. The CDR3 coding sequence is TGTGCCATCAGTGAGCCGGGACTACGGGAGACGTATACGCAGTATTTT. This codes for CAISEPGLRETYTQYF.

The CDR3 DNA is TGCGCCAGCAGCCGGATTACCCAGGGGACCTACGAGCAGTACTTC. Protein: CASSRITQGTYEQYF. The chain uses TRBV4-1 and TRBJ2-7; D might be TRBD1 (6 bases). Germline CDR1 reads MGHRA; CDR2 reads YSYEKL. The V gene lost 4 bases and the J gene lost 2 bases, with 15 bases spanning the gap. The CDR3 length is 15 residues.

This CDR3 reads CASSLGSADNEQFF. DNA for the CDR3: TGCGCCAGCAGCTTGGGTAGCGCCGACAATGAGCAGTTCTTC. This chain links TRBV5-1 with TRBJ2-1; possibly TRBD2 for D (5 bases). The V gene's germline CDR1 is SGHRS and CDR2 YFSETQ. V was cut by 0 bases and J by 5 bases, with 9 bases left in between. CDR3 length equals 14 residues.

This clonotype was counted many times. This chain links TRBV27 with TRBJ2-1, with 7 bases matching TRBD1. With V trimmed by 1 base and J by 7 bases, 4 bases remained unmatched. The CDR3 extends over 14 amino acids. Germline CDR1 MNHEY, CDR2 SMNVEV (reference sequence). CDR3 in amino acids: CASSLWGRGNEQFF. The CDR3 coding sequence is TGTGCCAGCAGTTTATGGGGCAGGGGGAATGAGCAGTTCTTC.

The chain joins TRBV18 to TRBJ2-7; maybe TRBD1 (5 bases). CDR1 is KGHSH, CDR2 LQKENI, per germline. This CDR3 has 12 residues. Trimming took 6 bases from V and 6 from J, leaving 12 bases between them. CDR3 nucleotide sequence: TGTGCCAGCTCTATGACAGATTGCGAGCAGTACTTC. Translation gives CASSMTDCEQYF.

This clonotype has more than one count but fewer than ten. The chain couples TRBV3-1 to TRBJ2-1, with 7 bases aligning to TRBD1. The J segment lost 3 bases and the V segment lost 2 bases, leaving 4 bases of the junction unmatched. Germline V gene lookup returns CDR1 LGHDT and CDR2 YNNKEL (reference sequence). CDR3 length: 15 residues. The CDR3 nucleotides read TGTGCCAGCAGCCAACAGACAGGGATCTACAATGAGCAGTTCTTC. It yields the protein CASSQQTGIYNEQFF.

The chain links TRBV21-1 to TRBJ2-3; the D call in the table, TRBD1, was not verified against the DNA. TRBV21-1 is described as a pseudogene. The CDR3 contains 13 residues. CDR3 coding DNA: TGTGCCAGCAGCAAACAGGGGGCAGATACGCAGTATTTT. This codes for CASSKQGADTQYF.

The chain combines TRBV28 with TRBJ2-1, with TRBD2 identical over 10 bases. Per the germline V gene, CDR1 is MDHEN and CDR2 is SYDVKM. This CDR3 comprises 17 residues. V trimming: 2 bases; J trimming: 5 bases; junction bases outside the gene matches: 9. CDR3 DNA sequence: TGTGCCAGCAGTTTAATACCTAGCGGGAGCCTTGACAATGAGCAGTTCTTC. Its protein is CASSLIPSGSLDNEQFF. Variable domain in full (rest from reference TRBV28 and TRBJ2-1): DVKVTQSSRYLVKRTGEKVFLECVQDMDHENMFWYRQDPGLGLRLIYFSYDVKMKEKGDIPEGYSVSREKKERFSLILESASTNQTSMYLCASSLIPSGSLDNEQFFGPGTRLTVL.

The chain is built from TRBV6-5 and TRBJ2-1; possible D gene TRBD2, 6 bases. Trimming stripped 3 bases from V and 7 bases from J, with 16 bases between. The CDR3 is 15 amino acids. Germline V gives CDR1 MNHEY, CDR2 SVGAGI. The CDR3 DNA is TGTGCCAGCAGTTATGCCGGGAGTCTCAAAAATGAGCAGTTCTTC. Translating it yields CASSYAGSLKNEQFF.

The sample holds one count of this clonotype. The V call is TRBV2, the J call TRBJ2-7; D is ambiguous. The CDR3 runs 14 residues. Germline V gene sequence: CDR1 SNHLY, CDR2 FYNNEI. The V end lost 6 bases, the J end lost 0 bases, and 12 bases lay between the germline ends. In DNA form, the CDR3 reads TGTGCCAGCAGGCCTATTGGAAACTCCTACGAGCAGTACTTC. Protein sequence: CASRPIGNSYEQYF.

This clonotype turned up a few times. A much larger clone sits a single nucleotide away, making a read error possible. The chain employs TRBV12-3 or TRBV12-4 and TRBJ1-2, with 10 bases aligning to TRBD1. The CDR3 loop spans 14 amino acids. With V trimmed by 5 bases and J by 3 bases, 3 bases remained unmatched. The CDR3: CASSRQGAYYGYTF. CDR3 DNA sequence: TGTGCCAGCAGTCGACAGGGGGCTTACTATGGCTACACCTTC.

The chain is built from TRBV5-1 and TRBJ2-3, with D perhaps TRBD1 or TRBD2 (5 bases each). Deletions cut 8 bases from V and 2 bases from J, with 12 bases between. Germline V CDR1 and CDR2: SGHRS, YFSETQ. CDR3 size: 13 residues. CDR3 protein: CASVGVSTDTQYF. The CDR3 region has the DNA TGCGCCAGTGTGGGGGTTTCCACAGATACGCAGTATTTT.

The rearrangement links TRBV20-1 to TRBJ2-7, with 10 bases aligning to TRBD1. Trimming took 6 bases from V and 5 from J; bases not matched to a gene: 4. Germline values: CDR1 DFQATT, CDR2 SNEGSKA (reference sequence). This CDR3 spans 12 amino acids. CDR3 DNA: TGCAGTGCCGCGGGACAGGGGAACGAGCAGTACTTC. It yields the protein CSAAGQGNEQYF.

This chain connects TRBV10-3 to TRBJ1-1; TRBD1 matches at 10 bases. CDR1 is ENHRY, CDR2 SYGVKD, per germline. The CDR3 contains 14 residues. V lost 6 bases and J lost 4; bases outside the gene matches: 5. CDR3 loop: CAIRTGGSATEAFF. The CDR3 DNA reads TGTGCCATCAGGACAGGGGGCTCGGCCACTGAAGCTTTCTTT.

In its sample, this clonotype was seen a few times. The chain uses TRBV2 and TRBJ1-2; TRBD1 might be the D (5 bases). The germline CDR1 and CDR2 sequences are SNHLY and FYNNEI. V lost 6 bases to trimming and J lost 4 bases, with 12 bases between them. CDR3 length: 13 amino acids. The CDR3 DNA reads TGTGCCAGCAGCCGCAGGGAGGGCTATGGCTACACCTTC. This translates into CASSRREGYGYTF.

This clonotype has a count of ten or more. Here the CDR3 DNA reads TGTGCCAGCAGCCAAGATTCCGTCTATGGCTACACCTTC. Translation: CASSQDSVYGYTF. The genes are TRBV4-2 and TRBJ1-2; D is unclear. Germline V gene sequence: CDR1 LGHNA, CDR2 YNFKEQ. Between the trimmed V and J ends, which lost 0 bases and 4 bases, there was a span of 6 bases. CDR3 length equals 13 residues.

V gene TRBV20-1 combines with J gene TRBJ2-7; TRBD2 matches 15 bases. Looked up from germline, CDR1 is DFQATT and CDR2 is SNEGSKA (reference sequence). The ends lost 3 bases at V and 3 bases at J; junction bases unmatched: 3. This CDR3 is 15 amino acids long. The CDR3 region has the DNA TGCAGTGCTAGGGGGACTAGCGGGGGGTACTACGAGCAGTACTTC. Encoded protein: CSARGTSGGYYEQYF.

This clonotype has a handful of counts. This rearrangement joins TRBV3-1 to TRBJ2-1; 9 nucleotides agree with TRBD2. The germline gives CDR1 LGHDT, CDR2 YNNKEL (reference sequence). Germline trimming cut 3 bases from V and 0 bases from J; bases unmatched to any gene: 3. This CDR3 has 16 residues. CDR3 DNA sequence: TGTGCCAGCAGCCAGACTAGCGGTCGCTCCTACAATGAGCAGTTCTTC. This sequence encodes CASSQTSGRSYNEQFF.

This clonotype was seen a handful of times. This chain links TRBV7-2 with TRBJ2-3; no firm D call. Germline V CDR1 and CDR2: SGHTA, FQGNSA. The V and J ends lost 5 bases and 6 bases respectively, with 9 bases between them. This CDR3 region has 12 residues. The CDR3 protein is CASSKVRDTQYF. The CDR3 coding sequence is TGTGCCAGCAGCAAGGTTAGGGATACGCAGTATTTT.

The chain combines TRBV7-9 with TRBJ2-7; D is possibly TRBD1 (7 bases). Between the trimmed V and J ends, which lost 2 bases and 5 bases, there was a span of 13 bases. From germline, CDR1 is SEHNR and CDR2 FQNEAQ (reference sequence). The length of the CDR3 is 14 residues. CDR3 nucleotides: TGTGCCAGCAGCTTAATTACAGGGGAGGACGAGCAGTACTTC. This codes for CASSLITGEDEQYF.

This clonotype was recorded a few times. The chain is built from TRBV20-1 and TRBJ2-3, with D possibly being TRBD1 or TRBD2 (5 bases each). The CDR3 consists of 13 residues. The V end lost 1 base, the J end lost 6 bases, and 11 bases lay between the germline ends. The V gene's germline CDR1 is DFQATT and CDR2 SNEGSKA (reference sequence). The DNA for the CDR3 is TGCAGTGCTAGAGTGGGGGTAGGCGATACGCAGTATTTT. It translates to CSARVGVGDTQYF.

The CDR3 DNA reads TGCGCCAGCAGCTTGGAGGCCGGCAACGTCCTGACTTTC. Translating gives CASSLEAGNVLTF. The chain carries TRBV5-1 and TRBJ2-6, with D unresolved. This CDR3 region has 13 residues. CDR1 and CDR2 (germline): SGHRS, YFSETQ. V was clipped by 0 bases and J by 9 bases, with 7 bases between them.